Following are 9 T cell receptor beta chains from one sample sequenced in a study of Graves' ophthalmopathy and Graves' hyperthyroidism. Amplified TCR beta CDR3 regions were obtained using RNA transcripts as template. The first round was an RT-PCR with HTBI primers, and the second round was a multiplex PCR. One entry per CDR3 protein, called by TCRdb with MiXCR from the multiplex PCR reads. In the table there are around 1,200,000 distinct CDR3 sequences, less than 45% of which are singletons. Sequencing was carried out using peripheral blood or thyroid tissue (not recorded which). All receptors come from an adult man with Graves' hyperthyroidism.

V is TRBV9 and J is TRBJ1-2; no reliable D call. Per germline, CDR1 SGDLS and CDR2 YYNGEE. The CDR3 covers 14 residues. V was pared by 0 bases and J by 4 bases, with 10 bases between. Written as DNA, the CDR3 is TGTGCCAGCAGCGTAGCTGGAGGAGCCTATGGCTACACCTTC. As protein: CASSVAGGAYGYTF.

This clonotype has ten or more counts. The chain couples TRBV6-5 to TRBJ1-2, with D hard to call. V gave up 6 bases and J gave up 8 bases, with 10 bases separating them. Germline CDR1 reads MNHEY; CDR2 reads SVGAGI. This CDR3 region has 11 residues. Here the CDR3 DNA reads TGTGCCAGCAGCGACCAACGGGGCTACACCTTC. Translation gives CASSDQRGYTF.

This clonotype showed up just a few times. This sequence joins TRBV27 and TRBJ1-3; D is unresolved. From germline, CDR1 is MNHEY and CDR2 SMNVEV (reference sequence). Deletions cut 4 bases from V and 4 bases from J, with 8 bases between. The CDR3 consists of 13 residues. The CDR3 here is CASSSLTGNTIYF. CDR3 DNA: TGTGCCAGCAGTTCGTTAACGGGAAACACCATATATTTT.

This clonotype was seen at least ten times. This chain connects TRBV29-1 to TRBJ1-1, with D perhaps matching TRBD1 (5 bases). Between the trimmed V and J ends, which lost 4 bases and 2 bases, there was a span of 8 bases. Germline V gene data show CDR1 as SQVTM and CDR2 as ANQGSEA. The CDR3 totals 12 residues. The CDR3, as DNA: TGCAGCGTTGTGACAGAAAACACTGAAGCTTTCTTT. As protein: CSVVTENTEAFF. The whole variable domain, remainder taken from reference TRBV29-1 and TRBJ1-1, is SAVISQKPSRDICQRGTSLTIQCQVDSQVTMMFWYRQQPGQSLTLIATANQGSEATYESGFVIDKFPISRPNLTFSTLTVSNMSPEDSSIYLCSVVTENTEAFFGQGTRLTVV.

This clonotype turned up a few times. The V gene is TRBV7-6, the J gene TRBJ2-7, with D unclear. The ends were cut back, 1 base at V and 11 bases at J, with 15 bases in the middle. CDR1 and CDR2 (germline): SGHVS, FNYEAQ. This CDR3 comprises 13 residues. CDR3 nucleotides: TGTGCCAGCAGCTTAGAGTATGGCCTCGCCGAGTACTTC. Translated: CASSLEYGLAEYF.

The rearrangement links TRBV7-8 to TRBJ1-4, with TRBD1 matching over 7 bases. The germline CDR1 and CDR2 sequences are SGHVS and FQNEAQ. V was clipped by 5 bases and J by 8 bases; unmatched bases: 11. The CDR3 contains 15 residues. The CDR3 here is CASSRTTGTEEKLFF. As DNA, the CDR3 is TGTGCCAGCAGCCGTACAACCGGGACAGAAGAAAAACTGTTTTTT. The whole variable domain, filled in from reference TRBV7-8 and TRBJ1-4, reads GAGVSQSPRYKVAKRGQDVALRCDPISGHVSLFWYQQALGQGPEFLTYFQNEAQLDKSGLPSDRFFAERPEGSVSTLKIQRTQQEDSAVYLCASSRTTGTEEKLFFGSGTQLSVL.

This clonotype was counted ten times or more. V and J are TRBV7-9 and TRBJ2-7; the D gene is possibly TRBD1 (6 bases). Germline V gene lookup returns CDR1 SEHNR and CDR2 FQNEAQ (reference sequence). The V end was cut by 4 bases, the J end by 4 bases, with 11 bases between. The CDR3 spans 13 residues. CDR3 protein: CASSSATGYEQYF. DNA of the CDR3: TGTGCCAGCAGCTCAGCGACAGGTTACGAGCAGTACTTC.

This chain uses TRBV7-2 with TRBJ2-7; D might be TRBD1 or TRBD2, each matching 7 bases. Germline lookup yields CDR1 SGHTA and CDR2 FQGNSA. This CDR3 comprises 14 residues. CDR3 bases: TGTGCGGGATCAGGGGGGGGTAACACCTACGAGCAGTACTTC. It specifies CAGSGGGNTYEQYF.

This chain joins TRBV9 and TRBJ2-3, with TRBD2 matching over 8 bases. Germline CDR1 is SGDLS and CDR2 is YYNGEE. V shed 0 bases, J shed 9 bases, and the junction held 12 bases outside the gene matches. This CDR3 has 16 residues. CDR3 DNA sequence: TGTGCCAGCAGCGTAGAGATAGCGGGGACCGGGGGAACGCAGTATTTT. This codes for CASSVEIAGTGGTQYF. The variable domain in full, with the rest retrieved from reference TRBV9 and TRBJ2-3, is DSGVTQTPKHLITATGQRVTLRCSPRSGDLSVYWYQQSLDQGLQFLIQYYNGEERAKGNILERFSAQQFPDLHSELNLSSLELGDSALYFCASSVEIAGTGGTQYFGPGTRLTVL.